This paragraph covers one T cell receptor (beta chain) sequence. Its antigen remains unidentified. Base qualities are not provided; no much larger clone lies one nucleotide away. This sample was included in a study of OX40 agonist ivuxolimab in advanced cancers. Background on the whole study: Ivuxolimab was an agonistic, fully human IgG2 monoclonal antibody directed against OX40 (CD134), a costimulatory receptor. Partial responses were achieved by three dose-escalation patients, of whom one had hepatocellular carcinoma and two had cutaneous melanoma. Peripheral TCRbeta sequencing aimed to test whether ivuxolimab altered TCR sequence diversity and caused clonal T-cell expansion. In the dose-escalation cohort, 75% to 85% of patients were male, and the mean age was 60 years with a range of roughly 20 to 79. The paper describes the monotherapy dose-escalation part (N = 52 patients) of the phase I trial of ivuxolimab. Prior anti-PD-1, anti-PD-L1 or anti-CTLA-4 therapy was permitted, and about two fifths of dose-escalation patients had received checkpoint inhibitors. Among the 52 dose-escalation patients, around 19 had hepatocellular carcinoma, roughly 15 melanoma, 9 renal cell carcinoma and 9 head and neck cancer. Intravenous ivuxolimab was administered to patients every 2 weeks at six dose levels: 0.01, 0.1, 0.3, 1.5, 3 and 10 mg/kg. Broad study findings and their caveats: In the 0.1-3.0 mg/kg groups, partial responders had among the lowest normalized peripheral clonal expansion, particularly in CD8+ T cells. After ivuxolimab, more expanded clones were found on average in CD8+ T cells than in CD4+ T cells. The antigen specificity of the peripheral T cells that underwent clonal expansion was not determined. Low levels of normalized T-cell clonal expansion were also seen in some patients who did not respond. At doses of 0.1 to 3.0 mg/kg, clonal expansion of both CD4+ and CD8+ T cells in blood was seen between baseline and week 6.

As encoded in the germline V gene (reference sequence), CDR1 is MNHEY while CDR2 is SMNVEV. Trimming takes 2 bases off V and 4 bases off J; junction bases not matched to a gene: 7. The CDR3, from cysteine to phenylalanine, totals 15 residues. Only the CDR3 DNA is retained, 45 bases long and in frame from the first base. Patients with a history of autoimmune disease or receiving systemic immunosuppression were excluded from the trial. Peripheral blood for TCR sequencing was collected from all dose cohorts at baseline, on cycle 4 day 1, and on cycle 7 day 1. Samples came from an open-label, multicenter, first-in-human phase I dose-escalation trial of ivuxolimab. The trial enrolled adults with locally advanced or metastatic head and neck squamous cell, hepatocellular, melanoma or renal cell carcinoma. Before TCR sequencing, CD4+ T cells and CD8+ T cells from peripheral blood were sorted into separate populations.

Genomic DNA was extracted from sorted cells for sequencing of the TCRbeta CDR3 region. TCRbeta CDR3 regions were sequenced using the immunoSEQ Assay. TCRdb re-hosts the immuneACCESS table, in-frame sequences only. Its copies lack some clones; in the studies checked, an unresolved V gene accounts for under half of them, and the cause for the rest is not known. The sample profile shows tens of thousands of clones; about 93% of them were found once. Of the sample, roughly 21% falls within the top ten clones. The receptor was derived from an adult with an advanced solid tumor such as melanoma, head and neck, liver or kidney cancer. The sample in question was CD4+ or CD8+ T cells sorted from blood, obtained in a trial of the OX40 agonist ivuxolimab. The rearrangement joined TRBV27 to TRBJ1-1, and TRBD1 aligns with 7 junction nucleotides. CDR3 region: CASSLVGGPSTEAFF. In nucleotide form, the sequence is TGTGCCAGCAGTTTAGTAGGGGGCCCCAGCACTGAAGCTTTCTTT.